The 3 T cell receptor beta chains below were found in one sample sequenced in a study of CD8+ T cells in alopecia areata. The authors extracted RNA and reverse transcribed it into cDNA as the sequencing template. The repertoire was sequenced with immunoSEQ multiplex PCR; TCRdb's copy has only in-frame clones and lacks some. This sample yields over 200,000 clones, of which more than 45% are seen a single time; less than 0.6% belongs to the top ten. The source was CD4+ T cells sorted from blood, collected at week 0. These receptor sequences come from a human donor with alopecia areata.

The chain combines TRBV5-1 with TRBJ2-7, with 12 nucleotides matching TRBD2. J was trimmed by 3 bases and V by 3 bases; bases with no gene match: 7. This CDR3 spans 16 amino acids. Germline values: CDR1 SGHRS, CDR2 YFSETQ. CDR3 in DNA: TGCGCCAGCAGCTCAACCGGGACTAGCGGGCGCTACGAGCAGTACTTC. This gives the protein CASSSTGTSGRYEQYF.

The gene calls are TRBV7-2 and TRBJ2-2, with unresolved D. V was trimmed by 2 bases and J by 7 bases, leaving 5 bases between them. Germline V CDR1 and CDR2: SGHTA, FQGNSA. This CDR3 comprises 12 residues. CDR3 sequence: CASSLYIGELFF. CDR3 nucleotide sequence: TGTGCCAGCAGCTTATATATCGGGGAGCTGTTTTTT.

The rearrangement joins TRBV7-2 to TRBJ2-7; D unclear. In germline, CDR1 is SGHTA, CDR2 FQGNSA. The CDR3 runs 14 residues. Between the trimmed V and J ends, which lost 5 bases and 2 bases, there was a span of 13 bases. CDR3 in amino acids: CASSAVQSPYEQYF. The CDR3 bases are TGTGCCAGCAGCGCCGTCCAGTCTCCCTACGAGCAGTACTTC.